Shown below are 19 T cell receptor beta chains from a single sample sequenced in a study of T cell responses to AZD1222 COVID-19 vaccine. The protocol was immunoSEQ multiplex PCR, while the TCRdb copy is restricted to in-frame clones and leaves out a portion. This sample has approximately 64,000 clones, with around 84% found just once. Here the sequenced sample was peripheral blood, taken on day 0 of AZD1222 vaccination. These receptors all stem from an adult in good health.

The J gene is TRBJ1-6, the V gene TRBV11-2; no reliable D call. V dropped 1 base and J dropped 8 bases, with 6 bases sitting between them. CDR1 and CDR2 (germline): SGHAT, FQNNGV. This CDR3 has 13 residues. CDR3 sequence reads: CASSLAVYSPLHF. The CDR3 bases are TGTGCCAGCAGCTTAGCGGTATATTCACCCCTCCACTTT. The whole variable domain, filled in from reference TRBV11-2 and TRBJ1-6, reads EAGVAQSPRYKIIEKRQSVAFWCNPISGHATLYWYQQILGQGPKLLIQFQNNGVVDDSQLPKDRFSAERLKGVDSTLKIQPAKLEDSAVYLCASSLAVYSPLHFGNGTRLTVT.

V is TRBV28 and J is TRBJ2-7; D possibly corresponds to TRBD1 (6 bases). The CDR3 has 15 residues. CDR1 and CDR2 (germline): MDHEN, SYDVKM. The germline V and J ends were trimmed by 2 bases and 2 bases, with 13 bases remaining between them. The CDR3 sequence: CASSLGSGAAYEQYF. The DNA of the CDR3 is TGTGCCAGCAGTTTAGGTTCAGGGGCGGCCTACGAGCAGTACTTC. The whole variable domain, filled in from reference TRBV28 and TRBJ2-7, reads DVKVTQSSRYLVKRTGEKVFLECVQDMDHENMFWYRQDPGLGLRLIYFSYDVKMKEKGDIPEGYSVSREKKERFSLILESASTNQTSMYLCASSLGSGAAYEQYFGPGTRLTVT.

The CDR3 nucleotides read TGTGCCAGCAGCTCTCCCAAGGGTCGACCCAAAGAGACCCAGTACTTC. Translating it yields CASSSPKGRPKETQYF. The genes are TRBV21-1 and TRBJ2-5. TRBV21-1 is noted as a pseudogene. This CDR3 comprises 16 residues.

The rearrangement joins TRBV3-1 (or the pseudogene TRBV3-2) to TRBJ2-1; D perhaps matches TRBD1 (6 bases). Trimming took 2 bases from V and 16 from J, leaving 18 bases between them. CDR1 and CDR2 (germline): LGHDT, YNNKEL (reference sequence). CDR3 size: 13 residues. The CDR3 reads CASSQQTGSTPFF. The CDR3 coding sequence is TGTGCCAGCAGCCAACAGACAGGATCAACACCATTCTTC.

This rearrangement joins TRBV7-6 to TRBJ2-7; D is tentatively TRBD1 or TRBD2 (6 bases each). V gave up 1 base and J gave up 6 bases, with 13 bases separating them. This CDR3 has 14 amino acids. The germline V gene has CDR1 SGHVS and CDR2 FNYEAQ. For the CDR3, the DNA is TGTGCCAGCAGCTTAGATCACGGGGGCTCCGAGCAGTACTTC. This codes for CASSLDHGGSEQYF.

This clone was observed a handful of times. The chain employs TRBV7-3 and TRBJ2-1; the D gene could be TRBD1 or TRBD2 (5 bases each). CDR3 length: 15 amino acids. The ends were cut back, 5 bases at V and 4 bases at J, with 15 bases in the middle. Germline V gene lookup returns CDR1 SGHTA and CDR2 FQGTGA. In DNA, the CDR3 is TGTGCCAGCAGCCCCCCCGGGGCGGCGTACAATGAGCAGTTCTTC. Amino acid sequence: CASSPPGAAYNEQFF.

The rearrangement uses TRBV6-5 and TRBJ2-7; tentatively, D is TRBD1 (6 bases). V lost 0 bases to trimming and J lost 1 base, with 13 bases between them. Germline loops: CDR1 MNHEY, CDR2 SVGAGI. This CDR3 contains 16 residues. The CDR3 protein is CASSYSSARGSYEQYF. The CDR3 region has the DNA TGTGCCAGCAGTTACTCGTCGGCCAGGGGTTCCTACGAGCAGTACTTC.

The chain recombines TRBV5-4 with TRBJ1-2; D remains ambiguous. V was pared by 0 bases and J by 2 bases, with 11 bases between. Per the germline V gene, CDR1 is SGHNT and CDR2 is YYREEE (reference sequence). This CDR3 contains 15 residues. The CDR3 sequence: CASSLGIEINYGYTF. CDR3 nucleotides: TGTGCCAGCAGCTTGGGTATCGAGATCAACTATGGCTACACCTTC.

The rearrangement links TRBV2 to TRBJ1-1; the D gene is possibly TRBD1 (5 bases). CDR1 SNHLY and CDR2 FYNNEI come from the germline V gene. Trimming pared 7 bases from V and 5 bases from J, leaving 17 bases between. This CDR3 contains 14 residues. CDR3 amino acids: CASTSLRTNTEAFF. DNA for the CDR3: TGTGCCAGCACTTCCTTACGGACAAATACTGAAGCTTTCTTT.

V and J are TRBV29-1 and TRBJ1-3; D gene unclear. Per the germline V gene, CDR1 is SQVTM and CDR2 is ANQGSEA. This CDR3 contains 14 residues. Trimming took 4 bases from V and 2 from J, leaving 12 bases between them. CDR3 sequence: CSVARDVAGNTIYF. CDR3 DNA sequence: TGCAGCGTTGCGAGGGATGTCGCTGGAAACACCATATATTTT.

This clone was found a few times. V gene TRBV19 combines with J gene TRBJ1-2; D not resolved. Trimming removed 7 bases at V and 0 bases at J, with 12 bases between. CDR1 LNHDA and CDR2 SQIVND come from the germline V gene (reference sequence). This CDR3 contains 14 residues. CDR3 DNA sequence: TGTGCCAGTAACTTGGTCGCGGCTAACTATGGCTACACCTTC. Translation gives CASNLVAANYGYTF.

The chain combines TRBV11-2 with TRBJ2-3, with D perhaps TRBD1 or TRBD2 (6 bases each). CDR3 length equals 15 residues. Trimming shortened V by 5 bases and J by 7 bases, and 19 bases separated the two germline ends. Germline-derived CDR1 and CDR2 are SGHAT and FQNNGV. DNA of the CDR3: TGTGCCAGCAGCCCGCGTCTCGGGGGCGTATATACGCAGTATTTT. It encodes CASSPRLGGVYTQYF.

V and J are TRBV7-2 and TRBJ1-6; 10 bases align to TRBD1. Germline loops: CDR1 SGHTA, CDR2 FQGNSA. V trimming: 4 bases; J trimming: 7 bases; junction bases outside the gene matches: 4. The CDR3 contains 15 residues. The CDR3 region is CASSWGTGVNSPLHF. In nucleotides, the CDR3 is TGTGCCAGCAGCTGGGGGACAGGGGTGAATTCACCCCTCCACTTT.

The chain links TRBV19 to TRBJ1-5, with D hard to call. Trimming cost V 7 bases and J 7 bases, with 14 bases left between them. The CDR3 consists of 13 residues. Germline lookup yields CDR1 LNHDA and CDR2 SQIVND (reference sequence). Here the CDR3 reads CASTTKGWQPQHF. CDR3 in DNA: TGTGCCAGTACCACCAAAGGATGGCAGCCCCAGCATTTT. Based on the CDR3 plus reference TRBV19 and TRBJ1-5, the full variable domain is DGGITQSPKYLFRKEGQNVTLSCEQNLNHDAMYWYRQDPGQGLRLIYYSQIVNDFQKGDIAEGYSVSREKKESFPLTVTSAQKNPTAFYLCASTTKGWQPQHFGDGTRLSIL.

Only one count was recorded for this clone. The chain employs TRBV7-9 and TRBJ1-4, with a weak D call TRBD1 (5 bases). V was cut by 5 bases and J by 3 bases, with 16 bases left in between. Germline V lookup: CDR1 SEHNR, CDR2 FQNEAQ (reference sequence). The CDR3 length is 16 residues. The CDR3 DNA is TGTGCCAGCAGCCTCAGGGAGGGTGGGCCTAATGAAAAACTGTTTTTT. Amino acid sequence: CASSLREGGPNEKLFF. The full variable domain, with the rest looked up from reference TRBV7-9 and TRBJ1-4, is DTGVSQNPRHKITKRGQNVTFRCDPISEHNRLYWYRQTLGQGPEFLTYFQNEAQLEKSRLLSDRFSAERPKGSFSTLEIQRTEQGDSAMYLCASSLREGGPNEKLFFGSGTQLSVL.

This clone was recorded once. The CDR3 loop reads CASSPRVNSNQPQHF. The CDR3, as DNA: TGTGCCAGCTCACCGCGGGTTAATAGCAATCAGCCCCAGCATTTT. The V and J genes are TRBV18 and TRBJ1-5, with D uncertain. V was cut by 3 bases and J by 0 bases, with 9 bases left in between. Germline-derived CDR1 and CDR2 are KGHSH and LQKENI. The CDR3 covers 15 residues. Filled out from reference TRBV18 and TRBJ1-5, the complete variable domain reads NAGVMQNPRHLVRRRGQEARLRCSPMKGHSHVYWYRQLPEEGLKFMVYLQKENIIDESGMPKERFSAEFPKEGPSILRIQQVVRGDSAAYFCASSPRVNSNQPQHFGDGTRLSIL.

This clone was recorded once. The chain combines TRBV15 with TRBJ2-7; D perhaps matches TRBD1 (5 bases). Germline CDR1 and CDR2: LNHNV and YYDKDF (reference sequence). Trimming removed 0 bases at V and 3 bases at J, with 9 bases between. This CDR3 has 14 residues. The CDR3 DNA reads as TGTGCCACCAGCAGAGATAGGGGTGGCTACGAGCAGTACTTC. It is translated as CATSRDRGGYEQYF.

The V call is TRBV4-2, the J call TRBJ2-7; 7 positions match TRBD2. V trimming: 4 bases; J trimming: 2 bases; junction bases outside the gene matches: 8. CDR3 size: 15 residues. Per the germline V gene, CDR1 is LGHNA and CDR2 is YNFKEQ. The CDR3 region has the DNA TGTGCCAGCAGCCCCCAAGGCGGGAGTCCCTACGAGCAGTACTTC. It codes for CASSPQGGSPYEQYF.

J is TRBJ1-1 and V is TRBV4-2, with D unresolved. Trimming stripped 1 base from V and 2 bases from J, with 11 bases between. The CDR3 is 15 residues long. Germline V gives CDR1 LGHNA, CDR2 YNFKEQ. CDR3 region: CASSQADRINTEAFF. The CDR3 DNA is TGTGCCAGCAGCCAAGCGGACCGCATCAACACTGAAGCTTTCTTT.